This T cell receptor beta chain was found in a study of beta chain features in type 1 diabetes (dated by TCRdb to about 2018). Background for the entire study: Mean age, gender distribution, total cell number and subset yield did not differ between patients and healthy donors. Regulatory and stem cell-like memory subsets were isolated from only 8 patients and about 8 healthy donors, whereas naive and central memory subsets came from all 30 or so donors. The study compared TCRB repertoires of sorted circulating CD4+ T cell subsets between recently diagnosed type 1 diabetes patients and matched healthy donors. A total of 85 million to 140 million sorted cells were examined across all samples, and a strong correlation was observed between cell number per subset and RNA yield.

The entire isolated RNA was reverse transcribed using the High Capacity cDNA Reverse Transcription Kit, and thus expressed TCRB transcripts were sequenced. Survey-depth immunoSEQ sequencing was performed on stem cell-like memory T cell samples, with an average of about 1.01 million total reads per sample. Sorted cells were lysed in RLT buffer, and RNA was extracted using DNase-treated RNeasy Micro or Mini kits according to cell number. To prevent cross-contamination, every cell subset was processed on its own, while patient and healthy donor samples were processed together. TCRB sequences were amplified from cDNA with the immunoSEQ multiplex PCR, producing 87-bp fragments spanning the CDR3 region. Amplicons were sequenced on the Illumina HiSeq platform. As for the authors' bioinformatics: Synthetic template baselines were used to correct PCR bias computationally, reads within Hamming distance 2 were collapsed together, and singletons that could not be merged were discarded. Reads were aligned against IMGT to assign V, D and J genes, CDR3 length and insertions or deletions at six rearrangement sites. Within each subset, clonotype counts were normalized to the number of sorted cells before true diversity and Gini coefficients were calculated with the tcR R package. The overlap coefficient, calculated on TCRB nucleotide sequences, was used to measure repertoire sharing. TCRdb's version of the immuneACCESS table is confined to in-frame rearrangements and falls short of the full clone set. An unresolved V gene accounts for under half of the shortfall where checked; the remainder is of unknown origin. Clonal size and the V and J genes are those of that table, whereas D and trimming came from the DNA. In all, the sample holds approximately 120,000 clones, and 40% of those were seen once. Over 0.065% of the sample comes from the top ten.

Each donor gave one peripheral blood draw, averaging about 120 mL, which was collected into heparinised tubes. Using a panel that included CD45RO, CCR7, CD25, CD127, CD95 and CD27, naive, central memory, regulatory and stem cell-like memory CD4+ T cells were sorted on a BD FACSAria II. A purity above 95% was achieved for all sorted populations. PBMCs were isolated right away by Lymphoprep density gradient centrifugation and were stained directly, without culture. To minimize batch effects, samples were stained and sorted in pairs, one healthy donor with one patient per experiment. With respect to this clone: Its cognate antigen has yet to be identified. No base qualities exist here, and no much larger clone lies one base off it.

Findings and caveats that apply to the study as a whole: The naive, central memory and regulatory TCRB repertoires appeared to resemble one another more closely among patients than among healthy donors. HLA sub-analyses involved small numbers of individuals, so any influence of HLA type on TCRB rearrangement remained unresolved. PCR might favor shorter templates, but patient and control samples were amplified and corrected together, so any skew would affect both groups equally. Fewer insertions and more nucleotide deletions at VDJ recombination sites were observed in patients with type 1 diabetes, implying thymic rearrangement abnormalities. Because cDNA rather than genomic DNA was sequenced, highly expressing activated cells could have been over-represented, although no difference in activation and CD3 levels was found between groups. Type 1 diabetes patients showed a moderate but significant shortening of TCRB CDR3 length in all four CD4+ subsets.

The receptor's source is a woman between 18 and 29 years old in good health. Sample: stem cell memory CD4+ T cells from blood. The cell subset or site label of this sample denotes: stem cell-like memory CD4+ T cells.

The encoded CDR3 is CASSLGTGRPEAFF. The sequenced DNA: TGTGCCAGCAGCTTAGGGACAGGGCGGCCTGAAGCTTTCTTT. The chain is encoded by TRBV7-9 joined to TRBJ1-1; 8 junctional bases match TRBD1. Per the germline V gene (reference sequence), SEHNR is the CDR1 and FQNEAQ is the CDR2. The CDR3, cysteine through phenylalanine, is 14 amino acids long. Only the CDR3 DNA is retained, 42 bases long and in frame from the first base. Germline trimming: 1 base from V, 6 bases from J; junction bases outside gene matches: 4.